These T cell receptor beta chains were read from a single sample in a study of T cells after yellow fever vaccination. TCRdb itself ran the 5' RACE reads through MiXCR, one entry per CDR3 protein. The sample shows approximately 340,000 distinct CDR3 sequences, about 8.7% of them seen only once. The starting material was PBMCs, obtained on the day of the first yellow fever vaccination. These receptors were obtained from a man between 18 and 35 years old who received the YFV17D yellow fever vaccine. The CDR3 runs from the conserved cysteine through the conserved F or W. A D gene is named only where the DNA matches it firmly. Size values are once, few and many counts, or a class for expanded clones, and some rows have none.

>TRBJ1-2|few|TRBV4-3|TRBD1
CASSQDRDSLNYGYTF
TGCGCCAGCAGCCAAGACCGGGACAGCTTAAACTATGGCTACACCTTC
>TRBJ1-2|few|TRBV12-3/TRBV12-4|TRBD1
CASSSGRAGGIYGYTF
TGTGCCAGCAGTTCGGGGCGGGCAGGGGGAATCTATGGCTACACCTTC
>TRBJ2-1|few|TRBV5-5|TRBD2
CASSGIAGAYNEQFF
TGTGCCAGCAGCGGTATAGCGGGGGCCTACAATGAGCAGTTCTTC
>TRBJ1-2|few|TRBV7-9|TRBD1
CASSFGQGLTF
TGTGCCAGCAGCTTCGGACAGGGACTCACCTTC
>TRBJ2-2|many|TRBV24-1|.
CATSDSGVGAGELFF
TGTGCCACCAGTGATAGTGGGGTTGGAGCCGGGGAGCTGTTTTTT
>TRBJ2-3|many|TRBV5-1|.
CASSLDPGEYTDTQYF
TGCGCCAGCAGCTTGGATCCAGGGGAATACACAGATACGCAGTATTTT
>TRBJ1-1|many|TRBV29-1|.
CSVGSGDAFF
TGCAGCGTTGGTTCGGGGGACGCTTTCTTT
>TRBJ2-2|few|TRBV12-3/TRBV12-4|.
CASSLGPPTGELFF
TGTGCCAGCAGTTTAGGGCCACCCACCGGGGAGCTGTTTTTT
>TRBJ1-2|.|TRBV29-1|.
CSVEGAAPKTGTF
TGCAGCGTTGAGGGGGCGGCACCAAAGACTGGCACCTTC
>TRBJ2-2|many|TRBV29-1|.
CSVRSGLANTGELFF
TGCAGCGTTCGAAGCGGACTCGCGAACACCGGGGAGCTGTTTTTT
>TRBJ2-5|few|TRBV4-2|TRBD2
CASSQDRGLAGYETQYF
TGTGCCAGCAGCCAAGATAGGGGACTAGCGGGGTATGAGACCCAGTACTTC
>TRBJ1-1|many|TRBV4-1|.
CASSQGEGDMNTEAFF
TGCGCCAGCAGCCAAGGCGAGGGGGACATGAACACTGAAGCTTTCTTT
>TRBJ2-5|many|TRBV7-9|TRBD2
CASSLILGGQETQYF
TGTGCCAGCAGCTTAATACTCGGGGGGCAAGAGACCCAGTACTTC
>TRBJ2-1|.|TRBV19|TRBD2
CASSAGGYSSYNEQFF
TGTGCCAGCAGCGCGGGGGGGTACTCCTCCTACAATGAGCAGTTCTTC
>TRBJ1-2|few|TRBV5-1|TRBD1
CASSLGDSGYGYTF
TGCGCCAGCAGCTTGGGGGACAGCGGCTATGGCTACACCTTC
>TRBJ2-7|few|TRBV28|.
CRTSSVYEQYF
TGCCGAACCTCCAGCGTGTACGAGCAGTACTTC
>TRBJ2-1|.|TRBV4-2|TRBD2
CASSQELAGPREQFF
TGTGCCAGCAGCCAAGAACTAGCGGGGCCAAGGGAGCAGTTCTTC
>TRBJ2-7|many|TRBV20-1|.
CSARSYSGYEQYF
TGCAGTGCTAGGTCCTATTCGGGCTACGAGCAGTACTTC
>TRBJ2-7|.|TRBV27|TRBD1
CASSAGTANIGQYF
TGTGCCAGCAGCGCCGGGACAGCAAATATAGGGCAGTACTTC
>TRBJ1-1|few|TRBV11-2|TRBD1
CASSYDRGLATEAFF
TGTGCCAGCAGCTACGACAGGGGGCTGGCCACTGAAGCTTTCTTT
>TRBJ1-1|once|TRBV29-1|.
CSGTAMNTEAFF
TGCAGCGGGACAGCAATGAACACTGAAGCTTTCTTT